Below, 26 T cell receptor beta chains from the same sample are listed, as sequenced in a study of blood T cell repertoires in COVID-19. Clones were read by immunoSEQ multiplex PCR, and TCRdb kept only the in-frame ones, dropping some. The table has approximately 130,000 clones, approximately 85% seen once; the top ten hold around 4%. The specimen sequenced was peripheral blood. The receptors were sampled from a human donor in a cohort sampled during active COVID-19.

The V gene is TRBV4-1, the J gene TRBJ1-1, with no clear D. Germline V gene lookup returns CDR1 MGHRA and CDR2 YSYEKL. Trimming stripped 0 bases from V and 5 bases from J, with 22 bases between. The CDR3 is 18 amino acids. The CDR3 is CASSQDWAGGYHRTEAFF. CDR3 coding DNA: TGCGCCAGCAGCCAAGATTGGGCTGGTGGGTACCATAGGACTGAAGCTTTCTTT.

The genes are TRBV6-5 and TRBJ1-1; maybe TRBD1 (5 bases). There are 15 residues in the CDR3. Germline CDR1 reads MNHEY; CDR2 reads SVGAGI. The V and J ends lost 0 bases and 4 bases respectively, with 12 bases between them. The DNA of the CDR3 is TGTGCCAGCAGTTACTCTGGGGGGAGTAGCACTGAAGCTTTCTTT. The encoded protein is CASSYSGGSSTEAFF.

The chain is built from TRBV11-2 and TRBJ2-2, with D possibly matching TRBD1 (6 bases). V lost 4 bases and J 3 bases, leaving 15 bases between the germline ends. The length of the CDR3 is 16 residues. CDR1 and CDR2 from the germline V gene are SGHAT and FQNNGV. CDR3 coding DNA: TGTGCCAGCAGCTCTCACAGGGCCCAATACACCGGGGAGCTGTTTTTT. Protein: CASSSHRAQYTGELFF.

The rearrangement links TRBV6-5 to TRBJ2-7, with a weak D call TRBD1 (6 bases). Per the germline V gene, CDR1 is MNHEY and CDR2 is SVGAGI. Trimming cost V 0 bases and J 2 bases, with 8 bases left between them. The CDR3 runs 14 residues. The CDR3 loop is CASSYSGGTYEQYF. CDR3 coding DNA: TGTGCCAGCAGTTACTCAGGGGGAACCTACGAGCAGTACTTC.

J is TRBJ2-7 and V is TRBV5-1; 8 bases are a match to TRBD2. This CDR3 region has 16 residues. Germline V CDR1 and CDR2: SGHRS, YFSETQ. The ends lost 2 bases at V and 5 bases at J; junction bases unmatched: 12. The CDR3 loop reads CASSFGVSGRANEQYV. In DNA, the CDR3 is TGCGCCAGCAGCTTTGGGGTGTCCGGGAGGGCCAACGAGCAGTACGTC.

The chain is built from TRBV28 and TRBJ1-2; 9 positions agree with TRBD1. The J segment lost 3 bases and the V segment lost 5 bases, leaving 13 bases of the junction unmatched. In germline, CDR1 is MDHEN, CDR2 SYDVKM. CDR3 length: 17 residues. Written as DNA, the CDR3 is TGTGCCAGCAGTCTATATGGTGGGGGACAGGGCCACTATGGCTACACCTTC. Protein product: CASSLYGGGQGHYGYTF.

This sequence joins TRBV7-9 and TRBJ2-1; maybe TRBD1 (6 bases). CDR1 is SEHNR, CDR2 FQNEAQ, per germline (reference sequence). V gave up 6 bases and J gave up 6 bases, with 21 bases separating them. This CDR3 has 16 amino acids. The CDR3 here is CASRPGPTGQTNEQFF. Here the CDR3 DNA reads TGTGCCAGCAGACCGGGACCGACAGGACAAACCAATGAGCAGTTCTTC.

The genes are TRBV14 and TRBJ1-1, with a tentative D call TRBD1 (6 bases). Germline V CDR1 and CDR2: SGHDN, FVKESK. The CDR3 has 15 residues. Trimming took 6 bases from V and 4 from J, leaving 18 bases between them. The CDR3 loop reads CASSRNLGQTTEAFF. The CDR3, as DNA: TGTGCCAGCAGTCGTAATTTAGGACAGACCACTGAAGCTTTCTTT.

The CDR3 loop is CASSHGLAGNNEQFF. The DNA for the CDR3 is TGTGCCAGCAGCCATGGACTAGCGGGAAACAATGAGCAGTTCTTC. The rearrangement joins TRBV7-2 to TRBJ2-1; the match to TRBD2 covers 12 bases. CDR3 length: 15 residues. Germline V gene lookup returns CDR1 SGHTA and CDR2 FQGNSA. Losses at the gene ends were 5 bases for V and 5 bases for J; bases not matched to a gene: 4.

J is TRBJ2-7 and V is TRBV3-1 (or the pseudogene TRBV3-2), with a weak D call TRBD1 (6 bases). CDR3 length: 15 amino acids. V shed 1 base and J shed 7 bases, with 17 bases lying between them. Germline V gene data show CDR1 as LGHDT and CDR2 as YNNKEL (reference sequence). CDR3 bases: TGTGCCAGCAGCCAAGGGAGGAACAGGGTGGGGGAGCAGTACTTC. Residues: CASSQGRNRVGEQYF.

The rearrangement links TRBV7-2 to TRBJ2-7, with 7 positions matching TRBD2. Germline V gives CDR1 SGHTA, CDR2 FQGNSA. V lost 0 bases, J lost 3 bases, and 11 bases stayed unmatched. This CDR3 has 17 residues. The CDR3 region has the DNA TGTGCCAGCAGCTTAGCGACATACAAGCGGGACTACTACGAGCAGTACGTC. It is translated as CASSLATYKRDYYEQYV.

The rearrangement joins TRBV7-2 to TRBJ2-1; 11 positions agree with TRBD2. The J segment lost 7 bases and the V segment lost 1 base, leaving 9 bases of the junction unmatched. The CDR3 is 17 residues long. The germline CDR1 and CDR2 sequences are SGHTA and FQGNSA. CDR3 protein: CASSLDVSSGRGNEQFF. The CDR3 nucleotides are TGTGCCAGCAGCTTAGATGTTAGTAGCGGGAGGGGGAATGAGCAGTTCTTC.

This rearrangement joins TRBV9 to TRBJ1-2; D may be TRBD1 (6 bases). The germline V gene encodes CDR1 SGDLS and CDR2 YYNGEE. V was pared by 0 bases and J by 5 bases, with 11 bases between. The CDR3 has 14 amino acids. The CDR3 coding sequence is TGTGCCAGCAGCGTAGAGGACAGTGAATATGGCTACACCTTC. Amino acid sequence: CASSVEDSEYGYTF.

This clone appeared a single time. The rearrangement joins TRBV7-2 to TRBJ2-6; 7 nucleotides agree with TRBD2. J lost 3 bases, V lost 5 bases, and 4 bases had no gene match. This CDR3 is 15 amino acids long. Per germline, CDR1 SGHTA and CDR2 FQGNSA. The CDR3: CASSAGEGGANVLTF. The CDR3 nucleotides are TGTGCCAGCAGCGCGGGGGAAGGTGGGGCCAACGTCCTGACTTTC.

This chain uses TRBV10-3 with TRBJ1-1; D might be TRBD1 (5 bases). V dropped 4 bases and J dropped 6 bases, with 9 bases sitting between them. Germline values: CDR1 ENHRY, CDR2 SYGVKD. The CDR3 consists of 12 residues. This chain's CDR3 is CAISGWGAEAFF. In DNA, the CDR3 is TGTGCCATCAGTGGGTGGGGGGCTGAAGCTTTCTTT.

The rearrangement uses TRBV6-6 and TRBJ1-6; D remains unclear. V lost 2 bases, J lost 4 bases, and 6 bases lay in between. CDR3 length: 14 residues. The germline gives CDR1 MNHNY, CDR2 SVGAGI (reference sequence). The CDR3 here is CASSYQSYNSPLHF. The CDR3 DNA reads as TGTGCCAGCAGTTACCAGTCTTATAATTCACCCCTCCACTTT.

A single count supports this clone. The chain has TRBV19 and TRBJ2-1; 8 nucleotides match TRBD2. V was clipped by 3 bases and J by 8 bases; unmatched bases: 18. The CDR3 has 18 residues. CDR1 LNHDA and CDR2 SQIVND come from the germline V gene (reference sequence). The CDR3 loop reads CASSMSGTRGSLADEQFF. Here the CDR3 DNA reads TGTGCCAGTAGTATGTCGGGGACTAGGGGTTCATTGGCTGATGAGCAGTTCTTC.

J is TRBJ2-3 and V is TRBV10-3; possibly TRBD2 for D (5 bases). CDR3 length: 15 residues. The V gene lost 2 bases and the J gene lost 1 base, with 10 bases spanning the gap. Germline V gene data show CDR1 as ENHRY and CDR2 as SYGVKD. Here the CDR3 reads CAISEPSSGTDTQYF. In nucleotides, the CDR3 is TGTGCCATCAGTGAGCCGAGTAGCGGCACAGATACGCAGTATTTT.

V is TRBV29-1 and J is TRBJ1-2; no clear D gene. This CDR3 spans 12 amino acids. V lost 3 bases, J lost 6 bases, and 11 bases lay in between. CDR1 is SQVTM and CDR2 is ANQGSEA in the germline V gene. CDR3: CSVEKGEDGYTF. Written as DNA, the CDR3 is TGCAGCGTTGAGAAGGGAGAGGATGGCTACACCTTC.

V and J are TRBV11-1 and TRBJ2-1, with D perhaps TRBD2 (6 bases). The germline CDR1 and CDR2 sequences are SGHAT and FQDESV (reference sequence). V was pared by 3 bases and J by 10 bases, with 22 bases between. This CDR3 comprises 16 residues. In nucleotides, the CDR3 is TGTGCCAGCAGCTTCGGGAGAACGAGGGGACTCGCCGAGCAGTTCTTC. Translated, it gives CASSFGRTRGLAEQFF.

This clone was seen just once. This chain connects TRBV6-6 to TRBJ1-3; no reliable D call. This CDR3 has 13 amino acids. CDR1 and CDR2 from the germline V gene are MNHNY and SVGAGI (reference sequence). CDR3 DNA sequence: TGTGCGGGAGCCCAGGCTTCTGGAAACACCATATATTTT. Translation gives CAGAQASGNTIYF.

This chain joins TRBV20-1 and TRBJ2-3, with D uncertain. Germline lookup yields CDR1 DFQATT and CDR2 SNEGSKA (reference sequence). The CDR3 runs to 16 residues. With 3 bases removed from V and 0 bases from J, the gap between germline ends came to 16 bases. The CDR3 region has the DNA TGCAGTGCTAGTAATCTTGGTCCTACTAGCACAGATACGCAGTATTTT. This encodes CSASNLGPTSTDTQYF.

J is TRBJ1-2 and V is TRBV19; no definite D call. Germline values: CDR1 LNHDA, CDR2 SQIVND (reference sequence). This CDR3 contains 13 residues. The V end was cut by 5 bases, the J end by 4 bases, with 11 bases between. The CDR3 loop is CASSLRGSYGYTF. In DNA, the CDR3 is TGTGCCAGTAGTTTGCGAGGCAGCTATGGCTACACCTTC.

The chain carries TRBV14 and TRBJ2-6; D uncertain. CDR1 is SGHDN, CDR2 FVKESK, per germline. The CDR3 is made up of 16 amino acids. The germline V and J ends were trimmed by 4 bases and 2 bases, with 12 bases remaining between them. In nucleotides, the CDR3 is TGTGCCAGCAGCCCTCTTATTCGAGCTGGGGCCAACGTCCTGACTTTC. This sequence encodes CASSPLIRAGANVLTF.

CDR3 sequence (DNA): TGTGCCTTGGCGGGACTAGACGACAATGAGCAGTTCTTC. Encoded protein: CALAGLDDNEQFF. The rearrangement links TRBV30 to TRBJ2-1; TRBD2 matches at 8 bases. Trimming at V came to 7 bases and at J to 5 bases, leaving 7 bases not matched to a gene. Germline V CDR1 and CDR2: GTSNPN, SVGIG (reference sequence). The CDR3 totals 13 residues. Filled out from reference TRBV30 and TRBJ2-1, the complete variable domain reads SQTIHQWPATLVQPVGSPLSLECTVEGTSNPNLYWYRQAAGRGLQLLFYSVGIGQISSEVPQNLSASRPQDRQFILSSKKLLLSDSGFYLCALAGLDDNEQFFGPGTRLTVL.

The J gene is TRBJ1-1, the V gene TRBV7-2; perhaps TRBD1 as D (6 bases). CDR3 size: 14 residues. The germline gives CDR1 SGHTA, CDR2 FQGNSA. The V and J ends lost 5 bases and 3 bases respectively, with 13 bases between them. The CDR3: CASSVRGGYTEAFF. The CDR3 region has the DNA TGTGCCAGCAGCGTAAGGGGGGGCTACACTGAAGCTTTCTTT.